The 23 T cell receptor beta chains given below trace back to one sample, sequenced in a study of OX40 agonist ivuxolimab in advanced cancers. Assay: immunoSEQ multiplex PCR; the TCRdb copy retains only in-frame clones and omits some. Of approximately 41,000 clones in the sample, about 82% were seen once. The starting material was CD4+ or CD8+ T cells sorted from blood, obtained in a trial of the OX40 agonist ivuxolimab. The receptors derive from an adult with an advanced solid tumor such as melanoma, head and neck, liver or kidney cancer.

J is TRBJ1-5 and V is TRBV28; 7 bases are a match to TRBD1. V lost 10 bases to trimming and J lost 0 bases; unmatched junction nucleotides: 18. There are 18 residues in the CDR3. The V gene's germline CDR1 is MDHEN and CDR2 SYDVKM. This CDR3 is CATLGYGTAENSNQPQHF. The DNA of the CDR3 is TGTGCCACCCTGGGGTACGGGACAGCTGAAAATAGCAATCAGCCCCAGCATTTT.

As DNA, the CDR3 is TGTGCCAGCAGTTTGAGTGGAGATAGTCAGCCCCAGCATTTT. It is translated as CASSLSGDSQPQHF. This chain joins TRBV27 and TRBJ1-5; no clear D gene. Germline-derived CDR1 and CDR2 are MNHEY and SMNVEV (reference sequence). The CDR3 totals 14 residues. Trimming cost V 3 bases and J 6 bases, with 12 bases left between them.

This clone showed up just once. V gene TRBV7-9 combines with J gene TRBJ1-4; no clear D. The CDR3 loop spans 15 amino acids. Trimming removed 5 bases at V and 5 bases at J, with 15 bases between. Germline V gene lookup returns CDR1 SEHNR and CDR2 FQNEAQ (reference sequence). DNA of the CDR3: TGTGCCAGCAGCCGGTTTGAGACGGGGAATGAAAAACTGTTTTTT. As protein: CASSRFETGNEKLFF.

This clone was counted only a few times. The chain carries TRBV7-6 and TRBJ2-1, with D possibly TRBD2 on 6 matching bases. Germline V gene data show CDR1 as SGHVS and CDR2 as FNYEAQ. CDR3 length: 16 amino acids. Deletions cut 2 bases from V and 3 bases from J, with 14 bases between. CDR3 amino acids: CASSLRVLADYNEQFF. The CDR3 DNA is TGTGCCAGCAGCTTAAGGGTCTTAGCGGACTACAATGAGCAGTTCTTC.

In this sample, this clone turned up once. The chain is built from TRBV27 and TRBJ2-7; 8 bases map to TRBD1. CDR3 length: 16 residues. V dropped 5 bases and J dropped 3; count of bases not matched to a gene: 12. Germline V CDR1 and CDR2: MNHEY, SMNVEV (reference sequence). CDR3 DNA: TGTGCCAGCAGTCCCCTTCGACAGGGGTTAGACTACGAGCAGTACTTC. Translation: CASSPLRQGLDYEQYF.

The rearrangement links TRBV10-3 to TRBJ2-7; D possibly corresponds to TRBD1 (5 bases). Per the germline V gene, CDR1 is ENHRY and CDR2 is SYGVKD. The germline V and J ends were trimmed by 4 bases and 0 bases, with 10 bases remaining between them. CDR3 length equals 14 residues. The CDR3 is CAISGQLSSYEQYF. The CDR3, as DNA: TGTGCCATCAGTGGACAGCTTAGCTCCTACGAGCAGTACTTC.

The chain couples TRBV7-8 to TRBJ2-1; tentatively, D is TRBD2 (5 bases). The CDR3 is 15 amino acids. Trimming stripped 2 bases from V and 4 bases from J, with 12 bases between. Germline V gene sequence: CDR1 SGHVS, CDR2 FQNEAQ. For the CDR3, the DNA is TGTGCCAGCAGCTTAAAACGGGATTGGTACAATGAGCAGTTCTTC. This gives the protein CASSLKRDWYNEQFF.

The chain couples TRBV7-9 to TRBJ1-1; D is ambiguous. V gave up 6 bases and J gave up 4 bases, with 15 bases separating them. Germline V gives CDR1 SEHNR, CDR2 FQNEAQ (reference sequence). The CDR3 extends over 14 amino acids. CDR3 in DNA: TGTGCCAGCAGATCGGGATACCTTTCCACTGAAGCTTTCTTT. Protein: CASRSGYLSTEAFF. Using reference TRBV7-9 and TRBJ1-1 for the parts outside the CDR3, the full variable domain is DTGVSQNPRHKITKRGQNVTFRCDPISEHNRLYWYRQTLGQGPEFLTYFQNEAQLEKSRLLSDRFSAERPKGSFSTLEIQRTEQGDSAMYLCASRSGYLSTEAFFGQGTRLTVV.

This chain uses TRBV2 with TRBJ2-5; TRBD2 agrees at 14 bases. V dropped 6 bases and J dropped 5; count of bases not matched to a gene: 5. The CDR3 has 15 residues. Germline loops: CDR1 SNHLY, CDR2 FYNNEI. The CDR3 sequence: CASRLGTSGSETQYF. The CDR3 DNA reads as TGTGCCAGCAGGCTAGGGACTAGCGGGAGTGAGACCCAGTACTTC.

The CDR3 DNA is TGTGCCAGCAGCTTCGACAGGGAGAATGGCTACACCTTC. Its translation: CASSFDRENGYTF. V is TRBV7-2 and J is TRBJ1-2, with TRBD1 matching 7 bases. The CDR3 covers 13 residues. CDR1 SGHTA and CDR2 FQGNSA come from the germline V gene. V shed 3 bases, J shed 6 bases, and the junction held 4 bases outside the gene matches.

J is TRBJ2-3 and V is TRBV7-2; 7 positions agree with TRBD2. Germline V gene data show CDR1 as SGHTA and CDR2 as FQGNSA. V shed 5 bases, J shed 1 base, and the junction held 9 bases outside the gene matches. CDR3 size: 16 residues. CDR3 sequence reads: CASSALAPRGTDTQYF. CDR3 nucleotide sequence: TGTGCCAGCAGCGCACTAGCGCCCCGAGGCACAGATACGCAGTATTTT.

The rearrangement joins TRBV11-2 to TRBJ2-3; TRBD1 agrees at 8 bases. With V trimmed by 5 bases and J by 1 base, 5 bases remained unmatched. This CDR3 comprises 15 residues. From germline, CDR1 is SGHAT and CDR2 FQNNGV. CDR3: CASSTGQGGTDTQYF. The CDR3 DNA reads TGTGCCAGCAGCACCGGACAGGGCGGCACAGATACGCAGTATTTT.

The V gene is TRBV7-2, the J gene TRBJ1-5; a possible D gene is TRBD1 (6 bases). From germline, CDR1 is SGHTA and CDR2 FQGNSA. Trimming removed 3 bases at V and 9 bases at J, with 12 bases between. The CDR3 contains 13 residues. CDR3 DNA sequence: TGTGCCAGCAGCTTGCAGGGGTCCCCGCCCCAGCATTTT. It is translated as CASSLQGSPPQHF.

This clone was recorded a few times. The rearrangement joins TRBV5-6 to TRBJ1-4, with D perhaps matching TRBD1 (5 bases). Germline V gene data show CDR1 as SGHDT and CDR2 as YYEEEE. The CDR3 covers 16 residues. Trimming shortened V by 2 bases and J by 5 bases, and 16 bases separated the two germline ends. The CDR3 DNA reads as TGTGCCAGCAGCTTCGAACCGGGGGTAGGGAATGAAAAACTGTTTTTT. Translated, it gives CASSFEPGVGNEKLFF.

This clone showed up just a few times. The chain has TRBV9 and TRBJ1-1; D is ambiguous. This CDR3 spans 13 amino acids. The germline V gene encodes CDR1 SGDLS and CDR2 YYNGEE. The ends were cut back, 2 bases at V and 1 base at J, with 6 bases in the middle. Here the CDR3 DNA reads TGTGCCAGCAGCGTCAGTGGGAACACTGAAGCTTTCTTT. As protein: CASSVSGNTEAFF.

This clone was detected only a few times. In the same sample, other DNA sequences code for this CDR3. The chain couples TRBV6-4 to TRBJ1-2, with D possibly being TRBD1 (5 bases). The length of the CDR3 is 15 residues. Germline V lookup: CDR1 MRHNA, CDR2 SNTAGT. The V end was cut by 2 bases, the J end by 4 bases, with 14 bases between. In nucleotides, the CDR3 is TGTGCCAGCAGTGACACGCCACAGGCTCTCTATGGCTACACCTTC. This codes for CASSDTPQALYGYTF.

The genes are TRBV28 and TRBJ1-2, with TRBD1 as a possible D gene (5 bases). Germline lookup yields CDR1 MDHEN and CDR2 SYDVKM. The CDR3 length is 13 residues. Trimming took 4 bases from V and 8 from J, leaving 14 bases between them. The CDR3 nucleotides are TGTGCCAGCAGTTGGAGGGGCCAAAGCGGCTACACCTTC. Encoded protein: CASSWRGQSGYTF.

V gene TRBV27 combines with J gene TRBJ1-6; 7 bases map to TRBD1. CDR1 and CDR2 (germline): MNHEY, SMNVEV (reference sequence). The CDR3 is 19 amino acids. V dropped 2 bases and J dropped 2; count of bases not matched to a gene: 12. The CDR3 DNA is TGTGCCAGCAGTTTACTACCCCGGACAGGCGCAGCCTATAATTCACCCCTCCACTTT. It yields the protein CASSLLPRTGAAYNSPLHF.

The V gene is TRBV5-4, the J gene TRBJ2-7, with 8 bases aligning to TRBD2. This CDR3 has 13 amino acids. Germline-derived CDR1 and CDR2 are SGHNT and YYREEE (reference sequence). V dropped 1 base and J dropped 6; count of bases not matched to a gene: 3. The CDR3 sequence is CASSLSGRGEQYF. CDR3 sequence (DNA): TGTGCCAGCAGCTTGTCCGGGAGGGGCGAGCAGTACTTC.

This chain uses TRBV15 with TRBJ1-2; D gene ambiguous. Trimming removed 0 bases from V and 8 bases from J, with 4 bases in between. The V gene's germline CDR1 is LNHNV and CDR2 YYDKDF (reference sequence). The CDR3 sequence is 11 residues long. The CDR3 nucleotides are TGTGCCACCAGCAGAGACGGCGGCTACACCTTC. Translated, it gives CATSRDGGYTF.

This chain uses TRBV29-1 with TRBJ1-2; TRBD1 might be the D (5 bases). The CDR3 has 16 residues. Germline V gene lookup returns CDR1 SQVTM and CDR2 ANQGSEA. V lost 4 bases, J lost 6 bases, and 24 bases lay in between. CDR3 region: CSVGFDPTGTGHGYTF. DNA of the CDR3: TGCAGCGTTGGGTTTGACCCAACCGGGACGGGACATGGCTACACCTTC.

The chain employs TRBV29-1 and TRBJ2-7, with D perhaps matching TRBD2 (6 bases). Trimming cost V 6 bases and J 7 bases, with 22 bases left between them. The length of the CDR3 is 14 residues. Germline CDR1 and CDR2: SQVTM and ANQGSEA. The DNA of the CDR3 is TGCAGCGTCTTCTTCGGAGGGGTGTACGGGGAGCAGTACTTC. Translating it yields CSVFFGGVYGEQYF.

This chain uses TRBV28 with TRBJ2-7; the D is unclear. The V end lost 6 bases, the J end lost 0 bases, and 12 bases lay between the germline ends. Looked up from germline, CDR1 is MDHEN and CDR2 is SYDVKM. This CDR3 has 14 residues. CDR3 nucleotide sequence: TGTGCCAGCAGCAGTCAGGAGAGCTCCTACGAGCAGTACTTC. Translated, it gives CASSSQESSYEQYF.